This TCR beta chain was profiled in a study of blood T cells in healthy people across ages. This clonotype was detected once. Its specificity is unknown. Study results and limitations: Estimated diversity across one million T cells was deemed an underestimate. Naive and antigen-experienced cells could not be conclusively compared, given unsorted PBMCs.

CDR3 length: 14 residues. The V and J ends lost 4 bases and 1 base respectively, with 14 bases between them. Germline CDR1 is DFQATT and CDR2 is SNEGSKA (reference sequence). About 10 milliliters of peripheral blood were drawn from each donor. It was with a sample-barcoded 5' primer and a J-beta primer mix that a second PCR of about 7 to 12 cycles was run. From each sample, at least 3 million paired-end reads containing CDR3 were obtained. From the 5' RACE reads, TCRdb called clonotypes with MiXCR, one entry per CDR3 protein. The sample shows under 1,000,000 distinct CDR3 sequences, 35% to 40% of them seen only once.

The sample taken for sequencing was blood. The V gene is TRBV20-1, the J gene TRBJ2-7, with D possibly matching TRBD1 (5 bases). The sequence derives from a man between 18 and 29 years old in good health. CDR3 nucleotide sequence: TGCAGTGCTAATTTATTGCAGGGTTCCTACGAGCAGTACTTC. Its translation: CSANLLQGSYEQYF.